Presented here are 4 T cell receptor beta chains from one specimen sequenced in a study of blood T cells in healthy people across ages. Using a J-beta primer mix together with a sample-barcoded 5' primer, a second PCR was run for roughly 6 to 12 cycles. TCRdb called the 5' RACE reads again in MiXCR, with one record for every CDR3 protein. The sample lists roughly 800,000 distinct CDR3 sequences, more than 45% occurring once. Sequenced: blood. The receptors shown here come from a man younger than 45 in good health.

This clonotype was observed a handful of times. The CDR3 is CSARTDPYEQYF. The CDR3 DNA follows: TGCAGCGCCCGGACTGACCCCTACGAGCAGTACTTC. The chain carries TRBV29-1 and TRBJ2-7; tentatively, D is TRBD2 (5 bases). CDR1 is SQVTM, CDR2 ANQGSEA, per germline. Deletions cut 7 bases from V and 2 bases from J, with 12 bases between. The CDR3 contains 12 residues.

This clonotype was picked up a small number of times. Being one base from a much bigger clone, this may be a read error. CDR3 sequence reads: CSATSGSQANEQYF. In DNA form, the CDR3 reads TGCAGTGCTACTAGCGGGAGTCAGGCCAATGAGCAGTACTTC. The chain combines TRBV20-1 with TRBJ2-7, with 10 bases fitting TRBD2. CDR1 and CDR2 (germline): DFQATT, SNEGSKA (reference sequence). The CDR3 runs to 14 residues. Trimming removed 4 bases from V and 7 bases from J; junction bases left unmatched: 10.

The chain carries TRBV12-3 or TRBV12-4 and TRBJ2-3, with D perhaps TRBD2 (5 bases). The CDR3 covers 10 residues. The CDR3 loop reads CATGADTQYF. The CDR3, as DNA: TGTGCAACCGGGGCAGATACGCAGTATTTT.

This clonotype has a handful of counts. The chain has TRBV29-1 and TRBJ2-1; a weak D match, TRBD2 (5 bases). Per germline, CDR1 SQVTM and CDR2 ANQGSEA. The CDR3 extends over 12 amino acids. The germline V and J ends were trimmed by 4 bases and 6 bases, with 10 bases remaining between them. CDR3 sequence: CSVGGSGNEQFF. The CDR3 DNA sequence: TGCAGCGTTGGCGGCAGCGGCAATGAGCAGTTCTTC.